This T cell receptor (beta chain) was identified during a study of early T cells in non-severe SARS-CoV-2 infection (dated by TCRdb to the early 2020s). Study-wide context: Because TCR sequencing was done on bulk RNA from unsorted whole blood, the alpha and beta chains could not be paired. Findings and caveats that apply to the study as a whole: VDJdb matching was skewed toward anti-spike CD8 responses and likely underestimated virus-specific expansions by missing private and CD4 specificities.

Library method: 5' RACE. Sequencing instrument: NextSeq 500. The TCR library protocol attached unique molecular identifiers to individual cDNA molecules to correct for sequencing error and PCR bias. Sequencing covered both TCR alpha and beta chains, and within each sample the abundances of alpha and beta sequences were tightly co-correlated. In the source study's methods: Decombinator V4 was used to perform V gene, J gene and CDR3 annotation of TCR sequences. Expanded TCRs were defined as changing significantly between any two time points under a Poisson model with p below 0.0001. TCR abundances were normalised to the total number of TCRs sequenced in each sample and reported as counts per million. MAIT TCRs were defined by TRAV1-2 paired with TRAJ12, TRAJ20 or TRAJ33, and iNKT TCRs by TRAV10 paired with TRAJ18. VDJdb, accessed 1 November 2021, was searched for CMV, EBV and SARS-CoV-2 annotated TCRs, excluding TCRs annotated for multiple antigens. The public reads were reanalyzed by TCRdb: fastp trimming at Q25, MiXCR alignment, in-frame beta chains only. Rows are combined by CDR3 protein, so each entry shows the most common genes and DNA. The V and J calls were determined by TCRdb, not by the authors. For this sample there are fewer than 25,000 distinct CDR3 sequences; approximately 4.3% appear just once. Jointly, the top ten make up approximately 5.7% of the sample.

This was a case-control study nested in a cohort of healthcare workers in London, UK, who had nasopharyngeal swab PCR tests and blood samples taken every week. Healthcare workers were recruited during the week of the UK lockdown, between 23 and 31 March 2020, and followed weekly for up to 16 weeks. Trimming takes 0 bases from V and 7 bases from J, and the germline ends sit 10 bases apart. The CDR3 spans 13 residues, from the cysteine through the phenylalanine. This entry keeps only the CDR3 DNA: 39 bases, framed from base 1. CDR1 and CDR2 (DFQATT, SNEGSKA) derive from the germline V gene (reference sequence). Comment on this clonotype: Its specific antigen is unknown. The sample holds no much larger clone one base away, and base qualities are not on file.

The TCR comes from an adult who was a healthcare worker with PCR-confirmed SARS-CoV-2 infection or an uninfected control (not recorded which). Recombination connected TRBV20-1 to TRBJ2-1; 6 matching bases give a weak D call of TRBD2. Sequencing was carried out using whole blood. The DNA sequence is given as TGCAGTGCTAGAGATCGCGGGGAAAATGAGCAGTTCTTC. Its coded protein is CSARDRGENEQFF.